Below, 11 T cell receptor beta chains from the same sample are listed, as sequenced in a study of low-dose radiotherapy and immunotherapy resistance in tumors. TRAV- and TRBV-specific primers, spanning alpha and beta chains, primed first-strand cDNA. TCR amplification involved 15 to 25 PCR cycles with a constant-region primer and V-primer adapter. TCRdb re-called the reads through MiXCR, storing one row per CDR3 protein. The repertoire holds tens of thousands of distinct CDR3 sequences, 20% to 25% seen once, with around 13% in the top ten. Described time point: after trial treatment. The treatment was: LDRT plus nivolumab, ipilimumab, low-dose cyclophosphamide and aspirin (RACIN trial). Sequences were derived from PBMCs, sampled after low-dose radiotherapy plus immunotherapy. The source of these receptors is a female donor with ovarian cancer.

This clonotype was observed at least ten times. The rearrangement uses TRBV18 and TRBJ2-1; tentative D call: TRBD1 (6 bases). The CDR3 extends over 14 amino acids. CDR1 is KGHSH, CDR2 LQKENI, per germline. The V end was cut by 4 bases, the J end by 7 bases, with 14 bases between. This CDR3 reads CASSLSNRVNEQFF. CDR3 nucleotides: TGTGCCAGCTCACTCTCGAACAGGGTGAATGAGCAGTTCTTC.

This clonotype was picked up many times. The chain has TRBV11-2 and TRBJ1-3, with D possibly being TRBD1 (5 bases). V dropped 5 bases and J dropped 1 base, with 12 bases sitting between them. The germline gives CDR1 SGHAT, CDR2 FQNNGV. This CDR3 has 15 amino acids. CDR3 bases: TGTGCCAGCAGCCCAAAGGGGATATCTGGAAACACCATATATTTT. It encodes CASSPKGISGNTIYF. The full variable domain, in which reference TRBV11-2 and TRBJ1-3 provide the parts outside the CDR3, is EAGVAQSPRYKIIEKRQSVAFWCNPISGHATLYWYQQILGQGPKLLIQFQNNGVVDDSQLPKDRFSAERLKGVDSTLKIQPAKLEDSAVYLCASSPKGISGNTIYFGEGSWLTVV.

The chain links TRBV6-2 or TRBV6-3 to TRBJ2-6; D ambiguous. Trimming left V 8 bases short and J 0 bases short, with 11 bases between. In germline, CDR1 is MNHEY, CDR2 SVGEGT. This CDR3 region has 15 residues. CDR3 DNA: TGTGCCAGCGCCCCCCCCGTCTCTGGGGCCAACGTCCTGACTTTC. It translates to CASAPPVSGANVLTF.

The sample holds a few counts of this clonotype. The chain joins TRBV7-3 to TRBJ2-7; TRBD2 matches at 16 bases. Per the germline V gene, CDR1 is SGHTA and CDR2 is FQGTGA. Trimming cost V 6 bases and J 2 bases; bases outside gene matches: 13. The CDR3 length is 19 residues. The CDR3 loop is CASRVRDRGTSGRAYEQYF. The DNA for the CDR3 is TGTGCCAGCAGGGTACGGGACCGCGGGACTAGCGGGAGGGCCTACGAGCAGTACTTC. Variable domain in full (rest from reference TRBV7-3 and TRBJ2-7): GAGVSQTPSNKVTEKGKYVELRCDPISGHTALYWYRQSLGQGPEFLIYFQGTGAADDSGLPNDRFFAVRPEGSVSTLKIQRTERGDSAVYLCASRVRDRGTSGRAYEQYFGPGTRLTVT.

This clonotype was seen ten or more times. The chain recombines TRBV11-2 with TRBJ1-2; no definite D call. The CDR3 contains 15 residues. Germline loops: CDR1 SGHAT, CDR2 FQNNGV. The V and J ends lost 1 base and 1 base respectively, with 10 bases between them. The CDR3 DNA follows: TGTGCCAGCAGCTTAGGGCCGGGCGTTAACTATGGCTACACCTTC. Protein product: CASSLGPGVNYGYTF.

This clonotype was recorded at least ten times. This chain links TRBV5-6 with TRBJ2-7, with no clear D. The germline CDR1 and CDR2 sequences are SGHDT and YYEEEE. The CDR3 is 16 amino acids. With 4 bases removed from V and 2 bases from J, the gap between germline ends came to 19 bases. The chain's CDR3 is CASSPLRAVRPYEQYF. The CDR3 DNA reads as TGTGCCAGCAGCCCTCTTAGGGCGGTGCGACCCTACGAGCAGTACTTC.

In its sample, this clonotype was seen many times. The rearrangement joins TRBV5-1 to TRBJ2-1; maybe TRBD2 (6 bases). Trimming stripped 7 bases from V and 4 bases from J, with 15 bases between. This CDR3 contains 14 residues. The germline V gene encodes CDR1 SGHRS and CDR2 YFSETQ. CDR3 coding DNA: TGCGCCAGCTCTTCCGGGGGACTTTACAATGAGCAGTTCTTC. Residues: CASSSGGLYNEQFF.

There are a few counts of this clonotype. The chain links TRBV25-1 to TRBJ2-3, with 7 bases that match TRBD2. The CDR3 runs 18 residues. After removal of 0 bases from V and 1 base from J, the junction contained 10 bases not matched to a gene. CDR1 is MGHDK, CDR2 SYGVNS, per germline. CDR3 residues: CASSEYPGGGDRTDTQYF. CDR3 sequence (DNA): TGTGCCAGCAGTGAATACCCGGGAGGAGGGGACCGCACAGATACGCAGTATTTT.

To note about this clonotype: One end of the junction is discordant with germline, which a read error may explain. The V gene is TRBV9, the J gene TRBJ2-1; D might be TRBD1 or TRBD2, each matching 7 bases. CDR3 length equals 13 residues. Germline CDR1 reads SGDLS; CDR2 reads YYNGEE. The CDR3: CASSVRYRGGMIF. The DNA of the CDR3 is TGTGCCAGCAGCGTAAGGTACAGGGGAGGGATGATCTTC.

This clonotype was counted ten times or more. This sequence joins TRBV6-2 or TRBV6-3 and TRBJ2-2; 7 bases match TRBD2. In germline, CDR1 is MNHEY, CDR2 SVGEGT. V was pared by 2 bases and J by 2 bases, with 11 bases of the junction left unmatched. The CDR3 consists of 18 residues. This CDR3 is CASSYGGDYFHNTGELFF. CDR3 nucleotide sequence: TGTGCCAGCAGTTACGGGGGGGACTACTTCCACAACACCGGGGAGCTGTTTTTT.

This clonotype was detected ten times or more. The chain joins TRBV6-2 or TRBV6-3 to TRBJ2-1, with D perhaps TRBD2 (7 bases). There are 17 residues in the CDR3. With 8 bases removed from V and 5 bases from J, the gap between germline ends came to 25 bases. In germline, CDR1 is MNHEY, CDR2 SVGEGT. This chain's CDR3 is CASCSLRGRAWNNEQFF. CDR3 nucleotide sequence: TGTGCCAGCTGCTCCCTTAGGGGGAGGGCCTGGAACAATGAGCAGTTCTTC.